This T cell receptor beta chain was identified in a study of shared clonotypes between healthy human individuals. Study-wide background: The study enrolled two women and three men aged 18 to 49.

Findings and limits, study-wide: An anticipated effect of sequencing depth on clonotype sharing among donors was recognized.

The CDR3 is 14 residues long. V was clipped by 2 bases and J by 5 bases; unmatched bases: 8. CDR1 and CDR2 from the germline V gene are GTSNPN and SVGIG (reference sequence). Genomic DNA (from each subset) was split evenly across several immunoSEQ plates. Original analysis: Junction-only sequences produced by ImmunoSEQ had no quality scores, so filtering differed. Using immunoSEQ multiplex PCR, the repertoire was profiled, and TCRdb retains in-frame clones only, with some absent. V and J calls and clone size are as listed in that table; D and trimming were resolved from the DNA. This table holds roughly 490,000 clones, less than 80% found once. To note about this clone: As yet, its antigen is unknown.

This chain joins TRBV30 and TRBJ1-2; 7 bases match TRBD1. Material: PBMCs. The TCR sequence derives from a woman aged 40 to 49 in good health. Some clones in this sample may be carry-over from other donors' samples. This chain's CDR3 is CAWSRVGDRYGYTF. The CDR3 region has the DNA TGTGCCTGGAGTAGGGTTGGGGACAGATATGGCTACACCTTC.